This T cell receptor (beta chain) was obtained from a study of STAT5B mutations in CD4+ large granular lymphocyte leukemia. This CDR3 region has 16 residues. V dropped 2 bases and J dropped 2 bases, with 13 bases sitting between them. Looked up from germline, CDR1 is SSHAT and CDR2 is FNYEAQ (reference sequence). Using immunoSEQ multiplex PCR, the repertoire was profiled, and TCRdb retains in-frame clones only, with some absent. The sample holds tens of thousands of clones, around 90% seen once. The TCR comes from a human donor in good health. Material: CD4+ T cells from blood buffy coats. This chain joins TRBV7-7 and TRBJ2-1; tentatively, D is TRBD2 (5 bases). The CDR3 DNA sequence: TGTGCCAGCAGCTTACTAGTGGGAGAGGCCTACAATGAGCAGTTCTTC. Translating it yields CASSLLVGEAYNEQFF.